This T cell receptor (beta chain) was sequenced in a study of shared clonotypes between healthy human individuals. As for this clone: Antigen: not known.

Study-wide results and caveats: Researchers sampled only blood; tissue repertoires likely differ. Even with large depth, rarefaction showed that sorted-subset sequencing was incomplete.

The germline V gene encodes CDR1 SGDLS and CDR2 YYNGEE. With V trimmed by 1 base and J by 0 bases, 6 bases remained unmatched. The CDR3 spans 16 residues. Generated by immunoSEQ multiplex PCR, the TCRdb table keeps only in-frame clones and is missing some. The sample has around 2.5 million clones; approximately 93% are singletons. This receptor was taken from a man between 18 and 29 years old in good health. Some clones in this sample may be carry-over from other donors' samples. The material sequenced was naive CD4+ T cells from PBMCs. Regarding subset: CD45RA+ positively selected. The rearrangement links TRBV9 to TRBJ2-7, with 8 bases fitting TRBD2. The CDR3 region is CASSVFQRGLSYEQYF. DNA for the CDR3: TGTGCCAGCAGCGTATTTCAGCGGGGGCTCTCCTACGAGCAGTACTTC.